The 9 T cell receptor beta chains below all came from one sample that was sequenced in a study of shared clonotypes between healthy human individuals. The method was immunoSEQ multiplex PCR; TCRdb's version includes in-frame clones alone and lacks a portion of them. The sample records some 900,000 clones, roughly 72% being singletons. The sequencing input was memory CD4+ T cells sorted from blood. Subset meaning: CD45RA-negative fraction. The receptors were sampled from a man aged 18 to 29 in good health.

V and J are TRBV6-6 and TRBJ1-6; 8 bases fit TRBD1. The V and J ends lost 2 bases and 18 bases, in that order; junction bases with no gene match: 15. Per the germline V gene, CDR1 is MNHNY and CDR2 is SVGAGI (reference sequence). The CDR3 loop spans 15 amino acids. The chain's CDR3 is CASSYTLATGALDHF. In nucleotides, the CDR3 is TGTGCCAGCAGTTACACCCTGGCGACAGGGGCGCTGGACCACTTT.

J is TRBJ1-2 and V is TRBV28, with 7 positions matching TRBD1. The CDR3 sequence is 14 residues long. Germline V gene lookup returns CDR1 MDHEN and CDR2 SYDVKM. J gave up 4 bases and V 2 bases, and 4 bases lay outside the gene matches. CDR3 sequence: CASSLPQGIYGYTF. Here the CDR3 DNA reads TGTGCCAGCAGTTTACCACAGGGGATCTATGGCTACACCTTC.

Points on this clone: The sample carries other DNA sequences with the same CDR3. The chain carries TRBV7-6 and TRBJ1-3; D unresolved. From germline, CDR1 is SGHVS and CDR2 FNYEAQ. V lost 1 base and J 1 base, leaving 5 bases between the germline ends. CDR3 size: 14 residues. The CDR3 loop is CASSLGGSGNTIYF. The CDR3 nucleotides read TGTGCCAGCAGCTTAGGGGGTTCTGGAAACACCATATATTTT.

Many counts were recorded for this clone. The CDR3 DNA sequence: TGTGCCTCGCAACGGGGGGTCGGGGATGAAAAACTGTTTTTT. This encodes CASQRGVGDEKLFF. The chain links TRBV30 to TRBJ1-4; the D gene is possibly TRBD1 (5 bases). There are 14 residues in the CDR3. Trimming removed 7 bases from V and 6 bases from J, with 18 bases in between. The germline CDR1 and CDR2 sequences are GTSNPN and SVGIG (reference sequence).

The chain has TRBV4-2 and TRBJ2-5; TRBD2 aligns across 10 bases. The V gene end was trimmed by 1 base and the J gene end by 2 bases; junction bases not matched to a gene: 10. Germline CDR1 is LGHNA and CDR2 is YNFKEQ. The CDR3 runs to 18 residues. The CDR3 sequence: CASSQVPSPSGGQETQYF. The CDR3 DNA reads TGTGCCAGCAGCCAAGTCCCATCGCCTAGCGGGGGACAAGAGACCCAGTACTTC.

This clone was seen a handful of times. This chain links TRBV11-2 with TRBJ1-5, with TRBD1 matching 8 bases. This CDR3 spans 14 amino acids. The germline gives CDR1 SGHAT, CDR2 FQNNGV. V trimming: 5 bases; J trimming: 3 bases; junction bases outside the gene matches: 3. CDR3 DNA sequence: TGTGCCAGCAGCCGACAGGGGCTCAATCAGCCCCAGCATTTT. Its translation: CASSRQGLNQPQHF.

This chain connects TRBV7-2 to TRBJ1-1; TRBD1 matches at 10 bases. The CDR3 spans 14 residues. The V gene end was trimmed by 5 bases and the J gene end by 4 bases; junction bases not matched to a gene: 4. CDR1 is SGHTA, CDR2 FQGNSA, per germline. The CDR3: CASSADRGLTEAFF. In DNA, the CDR3 is TGTGCCAGCAGCGCCGACAGGGGGCTCACTGAAGCTTTCTTT.

This clone has a single count. The V call is TRBV28, the J call TRBJ2-7, with D unclear. Trimming took 1 base from V and 0 from J, leaving 1 base between them. Germline-derived CDR1 and CDR2 are MDHEN and SYDVKM. This CDR3 has 12 residues. This CDR3 reads CASSLYSYEQYF. As DNA, the CDR3 is TGTGCCAGCAGTTTATACTCCTACGAGCAGTACTTC.

This clone was counted only a few times. The rearrangement uses TRBV5-5 and TRBJ1-3; perhaps TRBD1 as D (6 bases). The CDR3 length is 15 residues. Between the trimmed V and J ends, which lost 0 bases and 3 bases, there was a span of 10 bases. The V gene's germline CDR1 is SGHKS and CDR2 YYEKEE (reference sequence). The CDR3, as DNA: TGTGCCAGCAGCTTGGCGGGGGGCAATGGAAACACCATATATTTT. Protein sequence: CASSLAGGNGNTIYF.